The 13 T cell receptor beta chains given below trace back to one sample, sequenced in a study of blood T cell repertoires in COVID-19. TCRdb keeps only in-frame clones here, not all; method: immunoSEQ multiplex PCR. The sample lists about 150,000 clones; over 70% were seen once. The sequencing input was peripheral blood. These receptors all stem from a man aged 60 to 69 with acute or convalescent COVID-19.

The table lists this clone with a few counts. The CDR3 sequence is CASSQDLFGQGLYEQYF. CDR3 coding DNA: TGTGCCAGCAGCCAAGATCTATTTGGACAGGGCCTCTACGAGCAGTACTTC. The chain joins TRBV4-2 to TRBJ2-7; 8 bases are shared with TRBD1. V shed 0 bases and J 3 bases; nucleotides not matched to a gene: 10. Looked up from germline, CDR1 is LGHNA and CDR2 is YNFKEQ. The CDR3 spans 17 residues.

This clone was detected only a few times. This chain uses TRBV12-1 with TRBJ1-1. TRBV12-1 is a pseudogene segment. CDR3 length: 14 amino acids. The CDR3 is CASSSGYSYTEAFF. The CDR3 DNA reads as TGTGCCAGCAGCTCGGGGTATTCCTACACTGAAGCTTTCTTT.

The chain links TRBV12-5 to TRBJ2-7; TRBD2 aligns across 7 bases. Trimming took 2 bases from V and 4 from J; bases not matched to a gene: 11. The germline V gene has CDR1 LGHNT and CDR2 FRNRAP. CDR3 length: 16 residues. CDR3 sequence: CASGLIRPGGSYEQYF. Here the CDR3 DNA reads TGTGCTAGTGGTTTGATCCGGCCGGGCGGGAGTTACGAGCAGTACTTC. The whole variable domain, remainder taken from reference TRBV12-5 and TRBJ2-7, is DARVTQTPRHKVTEMGQEVTMRCQPILGHNTVFWYRQTMMQGLELLAYFRNRAPLDDSGMPKDRFSAEMPDATLATLKIQPSEPRDSAVYFCASGLIRPGGSYEQYFGPGTRLTVT.

This chain uses TRBV3-1 (or the pseudogene TRBV3-2) with TRBJ2-7, with TRBD2 matching 7 bases. Germline trimming cut 1 base from V and 5 bases from J; bases unmatched to any gene: 8. This CDR3 has 15 residues. CDR1 LGHDT and CDR2 YNNKEL come from the germline V gene (reference sequence). CDR3 coding DNA: TGTGCCAGCAGCCAAGGATGGAGGGAGGGGAACGAGCAGTACTTC. Its translation is CASSQGWREGNEQYF.

This clone was recorded only once. This chain links TRBV11-1 with TRBJ2-3, with TRBD2 as a possible D gene (5 bases). CDR1 is SGHAT, CDR2 FQDESV, per germline (reference sequence). CDR3 length: 14 amino acids. Between the trimmed V and J ends, which lost 0 bases and 3 bases, there was a span of 7 bases. The CDR3 region has the DNA TGTGCCAGCAGCTTAGCGACGGGGACAGATACGCAGTATTTT. Its protein is CASSLATGTDTQYF.

The J gene is TRBJ2-1, the V gene TRBV27; 9 nucleotides line up with TRBD2. Germline CDR1 reads MNHEY; CDR2 reads SMNVEV (reference sequence). The CDR3 length is 15 residues. V was pared by 2 bases and J by 4 bases, with 3 bases of the junction left unmatched. Here the CDR3 reads CASSLRTSVYNEQFF. DNA for the CDR3: TGTGCCAGCAGTTTAAGGACTAGCGTATACAATGAGCAGTTCTTC.

The rearrangement joins TRBV19 to TRBJ2-3; tentative D call: TRBD2 (6 bases). V gave up 10 bases and J gave up 2 bases, with 13 bases separating them. Per the germline V gene, CDR1 is LNHDA and CDR2 is SQIVND (reference sequence). The CDR3 length is 13 residues. CDR3 amino acids: CATRRDSTDTQYF. The CDR3 DNA follows: TGTGCCACTCGGAGGGACTCCACAGATACGCAGTATTTT. The full variable domain, in which reference TRBV19 and TRBJ2-3 provide the parts outside the CDR3, is DGGITQSPKYLFRKEGQNVTLSCEQNLNHDAMYWYRQDPGQGLRLIYYSQIVNDFQKGDIAEGYSVSREKKESFPLTVTSAQKNPTAFYLCATRRDSTDTQYFGPGTRLTVL.

The chain employs TRBV3-1 (or the pseudogene TRBV3-2) and TRBJ1-4; TRBD1 is a possible D gene (5 bases). CDR1 LGHDT and CDR2 YNNKEL come from the germline V gene (reference sequence). V was cut by 5 bases and J by 3 bases, with 10 bases left in between. This CDR3 comprises 14 residues. The CDR3, as DNA: TGTGCCAGCAGCTCAGGGCTCCCTAATGAAAAACTGTTTTTT. The encoded protein is CASSSGLPNEKLFF.

This rearrangement joins TRBV28 to TRBJ2-5; 7 bases fit TRBD2. Germline CDR1 and CDR2: MDHEN and SYDVKM. CDR3 length equals 18 residues. J lost 4 bases, V lost 1 base, and 15 bases had no gene match. CDR3 nucleotides: TGTGCCAGCAGTTTATCACCGGGACTCGGTTGGGGGGGAGAGACCCAGTACTTC. Encoded protein: CASSLSPGLGWGGETQYF.

J is TRBJ1-5 and V is TRBV6-2 or TRBV6-3; D is unclear. Germline V gene sequence: CDR1 MNHEY, CDR2 SVGEGT. V shed 2 bases and J shed 5 bases, with 7 bases lying between them. This CDR3 spans 13 amino acids. CDR3 DNA: TGTGCCAGCAGTTACACGGAGCATCAGCCCCAGCATTTT. Its protein product is CASSYTEHQPQHF.

The chain is built from TRBV5-1 and TRBJ1-2; 7 positions agree with TRBD1. Germline-derived CDR1 and CDR2 are SGHRS and YFSETQ. Trimming removed 4 bases from V and 0 bases from J; junction bases left unmatched: 6. The CDR3 extends over 15 amino acids. The CDR3 nucleotides read TGCGCCAGCAGCCACGACAGGGTCTCTAACTATGGCTACACCTTC. This encodes CASSHDRVSNYGYTF.

The rearrangement links TRBV14 to TRBJ1-1, with TRBD1 as a possible D gene (6 bases). The CDR3 runs 15 residues. Per the germline V gene, CDR1 is SGHDN and CDR2 is FVKESK. The V gene lost 1 base and the J gene lost 2 bases, with 11 bases spanning the gap. This CDR3 reads CASSQGRTANTEAFF. The CDR3 DNA reads TGTGCCAGCAGCCAAGGTCGGACAGCTAACACTGAAGCTTTCTTT.

The CDR3 protein is CASSPLAQGDKTQYF. DNA of the CDR3: TGCGCCAGCAGCCCTCTAGCACAGGGCGATAAGACCCAGTACTTC. The chain links TRBV4-1 to TRBJ2-5; D may be TRBD1 (6 bases). Germline V gene data show CDR1 as MGHRA and CDR2 as YSYEKL. This CDR3 contains 15 residues. Trimming left V 4 bases short and J 6 bases short, with 18 bases between.